This T cell receptor (beta chain) was sequenced during a study of T cell responses to AZD1222 COVID-19 vaccine. Clones were sequenced by immunoSEQ multiplex PCR, and TCRdb holds only the in-frame ones, with some missing. The sample records over 100,000 clones, over 75% being singletons. The CDR3 is 14 amino acids. The germline gives CDR1 SGHTA, CDR2 FQGNSA. V lost 5 bases and J 7 bases, leaving 12 bases between the germline ends. The TCR comes from an adult in good health. The V call is TRBV7-2, the J call TRBJ1-6, with D possibly matching TRBD1 (5 bases). Specimen: peripheral blood, collected on day 0 of AZD1222 vaccination. CDR3 region: CASSGNRGNSPLHF. The CDR3 DNA is TGTGCCAGCAGCGGAAACCGGGGGAATTCACCCCTCCACTTT.